A selection of T cell receptor beta chains follows, all from one sample in a study of blood T cell repertoires in COVID-19. Repertoires were generated with immunoSEQ multiplex PCR, while TCRdb's copy carries only in-frame clones and drops some. The sample shows some 180,000 clones, more than 75% of them seen only once. Sequencing input: peripheral blood. The receptor set was obtained from a woman older than 75 with COVID-19, enrolled during active disease. The CDR3 runs from the conserved cysteine through the conserved F or W. A D gene is named only where the DNA matches it firmly. The size entry is marked missing in some rows and otherwise reads once, few, many or a size class.

NA,TRBJ2-7,TRBV7-2,TRBD1,TGTGCCAGCCAAAGGGATTCAGGACAGGGCATCTACGAGCAGTACTTC,CASQRDSGQGIYEQYF
NA,TRBJ2-5,TRBV15,NA,TGTGCCACCAGCACACCCCGGGACAAAGAGACCCAGTACTTC,CATSTPRDKETQYF
NA,TRBJ1-2,TRBV19,TRBD1,TGTGCCAGTAGTATACAGGGGGATTCTCCCGGCTACACCTTC,CASSIQGDSPGYTF
NA,TRBJ1-4,TRBV6-2/TRBV6-3,TRBD1,TGTGCCAGCAGTTCACCCGGGACAGGGCATGAAAAACTGTTTTTT,CASSSPGTGHEKLFF
NA,TRBJ2-1,TRBV7-2,NA,TGTGCCAGCAGCTTAGCGGGGGGTAATGAGCAGTTCTTC,CASSLAGGNEQFF
NA,TRBJ2-7,TRBV28,NA,TGTGCCAGCAGTTTAGTTTCCAACTACGAGCAGTACTTC,CASSLVSNYEQYF
NA,TRBJ1-6,TRBV5-1,NA,TGCGCCAGCAGCGATGGACAGAACAATTCACCCCTCCACTTT,CASSDGQNNSPLHF
NA,TRBJ1-2,TRBV7-8,NA,TGTGCCAGCAGCTACTCGACCAACAGGGAAGGCTACACCTTC,CASSYSTNREGYTF
NA,TRBJ2-2,TRBV25-1,TRBD1,TGTGCCAGCAGTGGGGGACAGGGGGGGACCGGGGAGCTGTTTTTT,CASSGGQGGTGELFF
NA,TRBJ2-1,TRBV28,TRBD2,TGTGCCAGCAGTGGGGGACTAGCGGTTACTATTAAGCAGTTCTTC,CASSGGLAVTIKQFF
NA,TRBJ1-2,TRBV6-1,NA,TGTGCCAGCAGTGAAGCGCGAGGGTGGGGTTCTTATGGCTACACCTTC,CASSEARGWGSYGYTF
NA,TRBJ2-5,TRBV9,NA,TGTGCCAGCAGCGTAGAAAGGAGTTCGGTCGAGACCCAGTACTTC,CASSVERSSVETQYF
NA,TRBJ1-4,TRBV13,NA,TGTGCCAGCAGCCTCCAGGGGCTATATAATGAAAAACTGTTTTTT,CASSLQGLYNEKLFF
NA,TRBJ2-7,TRBV5-1,NA,TGCGCCAGCAGCAAGGCAGGGTATTACGAGCAGTACTTC,CASSKAGYYEQYF
NA,TRBJ2-2,TRBV6-5,NA,TGTGCCAGTCGATCGGAGGGGGAGCTGTTTTTT,CASRSEGELFF
few,TRBJ1-2,TRBV3-1/TRBV3-2,NA,TGTGCCAGCAGTCCCGACAGAGGCGGCTACACCTTC,CASSPDRGGYTF
NA,TRBJ1-1,TRBV6-5,NA,TGTGCCAGCAGTACCCCAGGGGTGCCTGAAGCTTTCTTT,CASSTPGVPEAFF
NA,TRBJ1-1,TRBV6-5,NA,TGTGCCAGCAGCCTCAGATCATTGGACACTGAAGCTTTCTTT,CASSLRSLDTEAFF
NA,TRBJ2-1,TRBV5-6,TRBD1,TGTGCCAGCAGCTACAGGGGGCTTTCTAATGAGCAGTTCTTC,CASSYRGLSNEQFF
once,TRBJ2-1,TRBV5-1,NA,TGCGCCAGCAGCTTACGAGGTGGGGGCAGCTCCTACAATGAGCAGTTCTTC,CASSLRGGGSSYNEQFF
few,TRBJ2-3,TRBV15,TRBD2,TGTGCCACCAGCAGGAGGACTAGCGGGAGTTCAGATACGCAGTATTTT,CATSRRTSGSSDTQYF
NA,TRBJ2-1,TRBV10-1,NA,TGCGCCAGCAGTGGCCCTCCTGGAGACAATGAGCAGTTCTTC,CASSGPPGDNEQFF
NA,TRBJ1-5,TRBV19,NA,TGTGCCAGTAGTATTGGTCAGTTTAATCAGCCCCAGCATTTT,CASSIGQFNQPQHF
NA,TRBJ1-1,TRBV5-6,NA,TGTGCCAGCAGTTCAATCCGGGACACACTGAACACTGAAGCTTTCTTT,CASSSIRDTLNTEAFF
NA,TRBJ1-6,TRBV25-1,TRBD1,TGTGCCAGCGGAGGGACAGGGTTAGCTTCACCCCTCCACTTT,CASGGTGLASPLHF
NA,TRBJ1-2,TRBV28,NA,TGTGCCAGCAGTGGACTGGGCTATTGGGGCTACACCTTC,CASSGLGYWGYTF
NA,TRBJ1-1,TRBV2,NA,TGTGCCAGCAGTATCGGGGAGAAGTCGCAAGCTTTCTTT,CASSIGEKSQAFF
NA,TRBJ1-2,TRBV18,TRBD1,TGTGCCAGCTCACCACAGGGACAGGGGGCTTTTAACTATGGCTACACCTTC,CASSPQGQGAFNYGYTF
NA,TRBJ2-1,TRBV19,TRBD1,TGTGCCAGTACAGTAACAGGGGGAAACAGTGAGCAGTTCTTC,CASTVTGGNSEQFF
once,TRBJ1-1,TRBV7-2,NA,TGTGCCAGCAGCCCCGCCCCCGGGGTGCGGACTGAAGCTTTCTTT,CASSPAPGVRTEAFF
once,TRBJ1-1,TRBV6-5,TRBD1,TGTGCCAGCTTTTGGGACAGGGCGAACACTGAAGCTTTCTTT,CASFWDRANTEAFF
NA,TRBJ2-7,TRBV6-1,TRBD1,TGTGCCAGCAGTGACCAATACAGGGGGGTCTACGAGCAGTACTTC,CASSDQYRGVYEQYF
NA,TRBJ1-1,TRBV5-1,TRBD1,TGCGCCAGCAGCTCTTCAACCGGACAGGCAGAAGCTTTCTTT,CASSSSTGQAEAFF
NA,TRBJ2-2,TRBV6-2/TRBV6-3,TRBD2,TGTGCCAGCAGTTACTTCCCTGTCAATGGACTAGCGGGAACGAACACCGGGGAGCTGTTTTTT,CASSYFPVNGLAGTNTGELFF
NA,TRBJ2-4,TRBV19,TRBD2,TGTGCCAGTAGTATAGAATCGGGACTAGTCACAAACATTCAGTACTTC,CASSIESGLVTNIQYF
NA,TRBJ2-5,TRBV7-2,NA,TGTGCCAGCAGCTCCGTGGGGGTAGCGGAAGAGACCCAGTACTTC,CASSSVGVAEETQYF
NA,TRBJ1-2,TRBV24-1,TRBD1,TGTGCCACCAGTGATTCGCAGGGGGCAACGGTCTATGGCTACACCTTC,CATSDSQGATVYGYTF
NA,TRBJ1-3,TRBV7-9,TRBD1,TGTGCCAGCAGCATACCGGGACAGGGGGAAGAAAACACCATATATTTT,CASSIPGQGEENTIYF
NA,TRBJ2-2,TRBV10-3,NA,TGTGCCATCAGTCAAGGACTAAGTAACACCGGGGAGCTGTTTTTT,CAISQGLSNTGELFF
few,TRBJ1-5,TRBV6-2/TRBV6-3,NA,TGTGCCAGCAGGCCTGGAGAGGGCAATCAGCCCCAGCATTTT,CASRPGEGNQPQHF
NA,TRBJ2-7,TRBV9,NA,TGTGCCAGCAGCGTAGGGTTAGATTTAATCTACGAGCAGTACTTC,CASSVGLDLIYEQYF
NA,TRBJ2-2,TRBV7-9,NA,TGTGCCAGCAGCGTTAAGCGGACCGGGGAGCTGTTTTTT,CASSVKRTGELFF
NA,TRBJ2-1,TRBV7-2,NA,TGTGCCAGCAGCTTTGGTGCGAATGAGCAGTTCTTC,CASSFGANEQFF
once,TRBJ2-2,TRBV9,NA,TGTGCCAGCTCGATCGGTTCGGTGGCCGGGGAGCTGTTTTTT,CASSIGSVAGELFF
NA,TRBJ1-3,TRBV28,NA,TGTGCCAGCAGTTCCCCCAGTGACTCTGGAAACACCATATATTTT,CASSSPSDSGNTIYF
NA,TRBJ1-2,TRBV6-5,NA,TGTGCCAGCAAAAAGACACTCTCCTATGGCTACACCTTC,CASKKTLSYGYTF
NA,TRBJ1-5,TRBV3-1/TRBV3-2,TRBD1,TGTGCCAGCAGCCCGACAGGGGGTGAGAAGCCCCAGCATTTT,CASSPTGGEKPQHF
NA,TRBJ2-1,TRBV7-3,NA,TGTGCCAGCAGCTTAACTTCGGACAGTTACAATGAGCAGTTCTTC,CASSLTSDSYNEQFF
NA,TRBJ1-5,TRBV18,NA,TGTGCCAGCTCCATTCAGAGCAATCAGCCCCAGCATTTT,CASSIQSNQPQHF
NA,TRBJ1-3,TRBV5-1,NA,TGCGCCAGCAGCAGGGGCGTTGGAAACACCATATATTTT,CASSRGVGNTIYF
NA,TRBJ2-3,TRBV18,NA,TGTGCCAGCTCACCAGAGAGAGATACGCAGTATTTT,CASSPERDTQYF